These 6 T cell receptor beta chains came from one sample sequenced in a study of patients and donors after allogeneic stem cell transplantation. One entry per CDR3 protein results from TCRdb running MiXCR on the RT-PCR reads. The repertoire holds around 31,000 distinct CDR3 sequences, with nearly 7% as singletons. What was sequenced was blood, either unsorted or a sorted T cell fraction (not recorded which). Receptor source: a human donor who was either an allogeneic HSCT recipient or a stem cell or donor lymphocyte infusion donor (not recorded which). It is not recorded whose cells these are; they may come from a transplant donor.

The gene calls are TRBV7-9 and TRBJ2-2; TRBD1 might be the D (6 bases). This CDR3 is built from 15 residues. The germline gives CDR1 SEHNR, CDR2 FQNEAQ (reference sequence). V was trimmed by 5 bases and J by 5 bases, leaving 15 bases between them. The CDR3 region is CASSPRQRGTGELFF. CDR3 nucleotide sequence: TGTGCCAGCAGCCCCCGACAGAGGGGGACCGGGGAGCTGTTTTTT.

This clonotype was recorded at least ten times. The chain combines TRBV7-2 with TRBJ2-1; 10 bases line up with TRBD2. The CDR3 totals 16 residues. Germline CDR1 SGHTA, CDR2 FQGNSA. V was pared by 0 bases and J by 4 bases, with 3 bases of the junction left unmatched. The CDR3: CASSLAQLAGYNEQFF. In DNA, the CDR3 is TGTGCCAGCAGCTTAGCGCAACTAGCGGGGTACAATGAGCAGTTCTTC.

The rearrangement links TRBV4-1 to TRBJ2-3; D remains ambiguous. Trimming shortened V by 4 bases and J by 4 bases, and 12 bases separated the two germline ends. This CDR3 comprises 14 residues. Germline loops: CDR1 MGHRA, CDR2 YSYEKL. The CDR3 DNA sequence: TGCGCCAGCAGCCCACCGGGCCCTTCAGATACGCAGTATTTT. It codes for CASSPPGPSDTQYF.

The V and J genes are TRBV6-5 and TRBJ2-4, with D possibly matching TRBD2 (5 bases). The CDR3 length is 13 residues. Germline values: CDR1 MNHEY, CDR2 SVGAGI. Deletions cut 6 bases from V and 7 bases from J, with 13 bases between. CDR3 protein: CASRPPSSNIQYF. The CDR3 nucleotides are TGTGCCAGCAGACCTCCTAGCTCCAACATTCAGTACTTC.

This clonotype was picked up many times. The chain recombines TRBV20-1 with TRBJ2-3; D might be TRBD1 or TRBD2, each matching 6 bases. V was trimmed by 6 bases and J by 5 bases, leaving 18 bases between them. The length of the CDR3 is 14 residues. The germline V gene encodes CDR1 DFQATT and CDR2 SNEGSKA (reference sequence). The chain's CDR3 is CSAKDRGVGDTQYF. For the CDR3, the DNA is TGCAGTGCCAAAGATAGGGGGGTGGGAGATACGCAGTATTTT.

In its sample, this clonotype was seen a few times. This chain uses TRBV18 with TRBJ1-1, with D tentatively TRBD1 (5 bases). V was trimmed by 2 bases and J by 1 base, leaving 11 bases between them. This CDR3 comprises 15 residues. Per germline, CDR1 KGHSH and CDR2 LQKENI. The DNA for the CDR3 is TGTGCCAGCTCACCATCGGCAGGGTGGAACACTGAAGCTTTCTTT. It specifies CASSPSAGWNTEAFF.